The 10 T cell receptor beta chains given below trace back to one sample, sequenced in a study of blood T cell repertoires in COVID-19. Sequencing was performed with immunoSEQ multiplex PCR; in TCRdb, only in-frame clones are kept and a portion is missing. The sample records fewer than 250,000 clones, around four fifths being singletons. The sample consisted of peripheral blood. The origin of the receptors is a man aged 45-60 years with acute or convalescent COVID-19.

The chain combines TRBV10-3 with TRBJ2-3, with TRBD2 matching over 7 bases. V gave up 7 bases and J gave up 1 base; unmatched junction bases: 5. Germline CDR1 ENHRY, CDR2 SYGVKD. The CDR3 extends over 14 amino acids. In nucleotides, the CDR3 is TGTGCCATCAAGGCGGGAGCGGGCACAGATACGCAGTATTTT. Amino acid sequence: CAIKAGAGTDTQYF.

This clone was seen a single time. The chain carries TRBV7-9 and TRBJ1-3; D not resolved. Germline V gene data show CDR1 as SEHNR and CDR2 as FQNEAQ (reference sequence). V was pared by 5 bases and J by 3 bases, with 11 bases between. The CDR3 totals 14 residues. The CDR3 nucleotides read TGTGCCAGCAGCCCCCGCGACTTTGGAAACACCATATATTTT. It translates to CASSPRDFGNTIYF.

This chain joins TRBV30 and TRBJ1-6, with D possibly TRBD1 on 5 matching bases. The CDR3 has 13 amino acids. Germline CDR1 is GTSNPN and CDR2 is SVGIG (reference sequence). Deletions cut 7 bases from V and 7 bases from J, with 14 bases between. The CDR3 spells CASLGGVNSPLHF. For the CDR3, the DNA is TGTGCCTCCCTCGGGGGGGTAAATTCACCCCTCCACTTT.

The V call is TRBV7-3, the J call TRBJ1-3; D call uncertain. V shed 1 base and J shed 4 bases, with 11 bases lying between them. Germline V gives CDR1 SGHTA, CDR2 FQGTGA. This CDR3 spans 15 amino acids. The CDR3 DNA is TGTGCCAGCAGCTTAAGCGGCATGGCAGGAAACACCATATATTTT. As protein: CASSLSGMAGNTIYF.

V and J are TRBV5-6 and TRBJ2-3, with 8 positions matching TRBD2. The CDR3 loop spans 15 amino acids. V was clipped by 4 bases and J by 1 base; unmatched bases: 5. Germline values: CDR1 SGHDT, CDR2 YYEEEE. The CDR3 sequence: CASSRSGRGTDTQYF. The CDR3 DNA is TGTGCCAGCAGCCGAAGCGGGAGAGGCACAGATACGCAGTATTTT.

The rearrangement links TRBV5-1 to TRBJ1-1, with D possibly matching TRBD1 (6 bases). Germline V gene data show CDR1 as SGHRS and CDR2 as YFSETQ. The CDR3 loop spans 14 amino acids. Trimming removed 4 bases at V and 12 bases at J, with 22 bases between. The CDR3, as DNA: TGCGCCAGCAGCCTTGAGGCACAGGGAAGTGGAACTTTCTTT. This translates into CASSLEAQGSGTFF.

The chain employs TRBV9 and TRBJ2-6, with D maybe TRBD1 (5 bases). The CDR3 has 15 residues. V was trimmed by 4 bases and J by 1 base, leaving 9 bases between them. CDR1 and CDR2 (germline): SGDLS, YYNGEE. The CDR3 nucleotides read TGTGCCAGCAGCATAGCAGGGTCTGGGGCCAACGTCCTGACTTTC. This sequence encodes CASSIAGSGANVLTF.

This clone was detected only a few times. This chain connects TRBV19 to TRBJ1-3; no definite D call. Germline-derived CDR1 and CDR2 are LNHDA and SQIVND (reference sequence). CDR3 size: 14 residues. Deletions cut 5 bases from V and 1 base from J, with 9 bases between. In DNA form, the CDR3 reads TGTGCCAGTAGTTCGTGGCAGTCTGGAAACACCATATATTTT. It yields the protein CASSSWQSGNTIYF.

The chain uses TRBV5-8 and TRBJ1-2; D perhaps matches TRBD1 (5 bases). Germline values: CDR1 SGHTS, CDR2 YDEGEE. Trimming took 0 bases from V and 0 from J, leaving 15 bases between them. The CDR3 extends over 17 amino acids. The CDR3 sequence: CASSLEGLLSSNYGYTF. CDR3 DNA sequence: TGTGCCAGCAGCTTGGAGGGGCTCCTCTCATCTAACTATGGCTACACCTTC.

About this clone itself: In the same sample, other DNA sequences code for this CDR3. The chain joins TRBV2 to TRBJ2-7, with D possibly TRBD2 on 6 matching bases. The length of the CDR3 is 15 residues. CDR1 SNHLY and CDR2 FYNNEI come from the germline V gene. The V gene lost 2 bases and the J gene lost 0 bases, with 11 bases spanning the gap. CDR3 sequence reads: CASSESRGNSYEQYF. The CDR3 nucleotides read TGTGCCAGCAGTGAAAGTCGGGGGAACTCCTACGAGCAGTACTTC.